These 14 T cell receptor beta chains share one sample of origin, sequenced in a study of shared clonotypes between healthy human individuals. Sequencing was performed with immunoSEQ multiplex PCR; in TCRdb, only in-frame clones are kept and a portion is missing. Of about 2.3 million clones listed, under 95% are singletons. The sequenced sample was naive CD4+ T cells from PBMCs. As to subset: CD45RA+ positively selected. Receptors were obtained from a man aged 18-30 years in good health. Some clones in this sample may be carry-over from other donors' samples.

The gene calls are TRBV15 and TRBJ1-4; D gene ambiguous. Germline V lookup: CDR1 LNHNV, CDR2 YYDKDF (reference sequence). The CDR3 has 15 residues. The ends were cut back, 3 bases at V and 0 bases at J, with 8 bases in the middle. The CDR3 DNA sequence: TGTGCCACCAGCAGCGACGGTGCAACTAATGAAAAACTGTTTTTT. Amino acids: CATSSDGATNEKLFF.

The V call is TRBV5-5, the J call TRBJ1-1, with 9 bases lining up with TRBD1. The ends lost 0 bases at V and 5 bases at J; junction bases unmatched: 2. This CDR3 comprises 14 residues. Looked up from germline, CDR1 is SGHKS and CDR2 is YYEKEE (reference sequence). The CDR3 reads CASSLGTGVTEAFF. The CDR3 nucleotides read TGTGCCAGCAGCTTGGGGACAGGGGTAACTGAAGCTTTCTTT. The entire variable domain, with the rest obtained from reference TRBV5-5 and TRBJ1-1, is as follows: DAGVTQSPTHLIKTRGQQVTLRCSPISGHKSVSWYQQVLGQGPQFIFQYYEKEERGRGNFPDRFSARQFPNYSSELNVNALLLGDSALYLCASSLGTGVTEAFFGQGTRLTVV.

This chain connects TRBV29-1 to TRBJ2-7, with 10 positions matching TRBD2. The CDR3 contains 13 residues. Germline CDR1 reads SQVTM; CDR2 reads ANQGSEA. V shed 3 bases, J shed 4 bases, and the junction held 3 bases outside the gene matches. Here the CDR3 DNA reads TGCAGCGTTGAGCTAGCGGGAGTTTACGAGCAGTACTTC. Translated: CSVELAGVYEQYF.

The rearrangement links TRBV10-3 to TRBJ2-2, with D hard to call. The V end was cut by 11 bases, the J end by 7 bases, with 14 bases between. Per the germline V gene, CDR1 is ENHRY and CDR2 is SYGVKD. The CDR3 covers 12 residues. Written as DNA, the CDR3 is TGTGCCCACGGGCAGGTACTCGGGGAGCTGTTTTTT. Its protein product is CAHGQVLGELFF.

The gene calls are TRBV9 and TRBJ1-1; 10 bases are shared with TRBD1. The CDR3 is 16 amino acids. The V gene end was trimmed by 6 bases and the J gene end by 4 bases; junction bases not matched to a gene: 12. Germline-derived CDR1 and CDR2 are SGDLS and YYNGEE. CDR3: CASKLVGGDRGTEAFF. CDR3 nucleotide sequence: TGTGCCAGCAAACTGGTCGGGGGGGACAGGGGCACTGAAGCTTTCTTT.

V gene TRBV4-3 combines with J gene TRBJ2-7, with a possible D match to TRBD2 (5 bases). The germline V and J ends were trimmed by 4 bases and 4 bases, with 14 bases remaining between them. Germline V lookup: CDR1 LGHNA, CDR2 YSLEER. This CDR3 spans 14 amino acids. The CDR3 bases are TGCGCCAGCAGCCGGAGCGGCCTAGGGTACGAGCAGTACTTC. Protein sequence: CASSRSGLGYEQYF.

This rearrangement joins TRBV7-2 to TRBJ2-2, with a tentative D call TRBD2 (7 bases). Germline-derived CDR1 and CDR2 are SGHTA and FQGNSA. Trimming took 1 base from V and 6 from J, leaving 12 bases between them. The CDR3 is 15 amino acids. CDR3 sequence reads: CASSLGRGQAGELFF. CDR3 nucleotide sequence: TGTGCCAGCAGCTTAGGGCGGGGGCAGGCCGGGGAGCTGTTTTTT.

This chain joins TRBV5-1 and TRBJ2-5; possible D gene TRBD2, 5 bases. This CDR3 is 13 amino acids long. Germline loops: CDR1 SGHRS, CDR2 YFSETQ. Trimming pared 4 bases from V and 1 base from J, leaving 8 bases between. CDR3 DNA sequence: TGCGCCAGCAGCCAGCGGATCCAAGAGACCCAGTACTTC. Translation gives CASSQRIQETQYF.

The chain joins TRBV2 to TRBJ2-1; TRBD1 matches at 8 bases. Germline assignment: CDR1 SNHLY and CDR2 FYNNEI. The length of the CDR3 is 12 residues. J gave up 12 bases and V 4 bases, and 5 bases lay outside the gene matches. CDR3 amino acids: CASSGQGWRQFF. The CDR3 DNA reads TGTGCCAGCAGTGGACAGGGGTGGCGGCAGTTCTTC.

The chain couples TRBV21-1 to TRBJ2-7; the listed D gene, TRBD1, was not tested against the DNA. TRBV21-1 is termed a pseudogene. This CDR3 has 16 residues. DNA for the CDR3: TGTGCCAGCAGCAAAGCGCGCGAGACAGGGGAGAACGAGCAGTACTTC. Translation gives CASSKARETGENEQYF.

The V call is TRBV15, the J call TRBJ1-4; 8 bases line up with TRBD1. CDR3 size: 14 residues. The V gene end was trimmed by 6 bases and the J gene end by 4 bases; junction bases not matched to a gene: 4. Germline V gives CDR1 LNHNV, CDR2 YYDKDF (reference sequence). The CDR3 coding sequence is TGTGCCACCAGTGACAGGGGTTATAATGAAAAACTGTTTTTT. It yields the protein CATSDRGYNEKLFF.

The rearrangement uses TRBV5-8 and TRBJ2-1; 13 bases fit TRBD2. The J segment lost 1 base and the V segment lost 0 bases, leaving 10 bases of the junction unmatched. Germline-derived CDR1 and CDR2 are SGHTS and YDEGEE. This CDR3 is 20 amino acids long. This chain's CDR3 is CASSLERTSGSTSSYNEQFF. The DNA for the CDR3 is TGTGCCAGCAGCTTGGAGAGGACTAGCGGGAGCACCAGTTCCTACAATGAGCAGTTCTTC. Filled out from reference TRBV5-8 and TRBJ2-1, the complete variable domain reads EAGVTQSPTHLIKTRGQQATLRCSPISGHTSVYWYQQALGLGLQFLLWYDEGEERNRGNFPPRFSGRQFPNYSSELNVNALELEDSALYLCASSLERTSGSTSSYNEQFFGPGTRLTVL.

This clone was seen only once. Other DNA sequences within the sample encode an identical CDR3. This chain joins TRBV5-1 and TRBJ1-5; weak D call: TRBD1 (5 bases). The CDR3 covers 15 residues. V lost 0 bases, J lost 1 base, and 8 bases lay in between. Germline loops: CDR1 SGHRS, CDR2 YFSETQ. This CDR3 reads CASSLEGNSNQPQHF. The CDR3 DNA sequence: TGCGCCAGCAGCTTGGAGGGGAACAGCAATCAGCCCCAGCATTTT.

The chain uses TRBV29-1 and TRBJ1-1; no definite D call. The V gene's germline CDR1 is SQVTM and CDR2 ANQGSEA. The CDR3 length is 10 residues. V lost 4 bases to trimming and J lost 7 bases, with 7 bases between them. The CDR3 nucleotides are TGCAGCGTTGTCGCCCTTGAAGCTTTCTTT. Protein: CSVVALEAFF.